These 27 T cell receptor beta chains were all obtained from the same sample, sequenced in a study of blood T cell repertoires in COVID-19. The protocol was immunoSEQ multiplex PCR, while the TCRdb copy is restricted to in-frame clones and leaves out a portion. This sample has more than 250,000 clones, with about nine tenths found just once. Sequencing was performed on PBMCs or T cells enriched from blood (not recorded which). These receptors were obtained from a woman aged 18 to 35 who had recovered from COVID-19.

V gene TRBV6-5 combines with J gene TRBJ2-5, with a tentative D call TRBD2 (5 bases). The ends were cut back, 8 bases at V and 5 bases at J, with 15 bases in the middle. Germline V gene data show CDR1 as MNHEY and CDR2 as SVGAGI. The CDR3 is made up of 13 amino acids. CDR3 sequence (DNA): TGTGCCAGCCGGTCGACGGGATTGGAGACCCAGTACTTC. This gives the protein CASRSTGLETQYF.

The rearrangement uses TRBV29-1 and TRBJ2-3; 7 nucleotides align to TRBD2. In germline, CDR1 is SQVTM, CDR2 ANQGSEA. V shed 5 bases and J 4 bases; nucleotides not matched to a gene: 6. The CDR3 runs 13 residues. In nucleotides, the CDR3 is TGCAGCGTTTGGCGGGAGAGACCAGATACGCAGTATTTT. It codes for CSVWRERPDTQYF.

The chain carries TRBV7-2 and TRBJ1-4, with 9 bases lining up with TRBD1. J lost 6 bases, V lost 6 bases, and 5 bases had no gene match. The length of the CDR3 is 14 residues. Germline V gene sequence: CDR1 SGHTA, CDR2 FQGNSA. CDR3 in amino acids: CASRPGDRDEKLFF. Here the CDR3 DNA reads TGTGCCAGCAGACCCGGGGACAGGGATGAAAAACTGTTTTTT.

This chain links TRBV9 with TRBJ2-1; 12 bases fit TRBD2. Per germline, CDR1 SGDLS and CDR2 YYNGEE. V dropped 4 bases and J dropped 8; count of bases not matched to a gene: 13. This CDR3 contains 17 residues. The CDR3 DNA reads as TGTGCCAGCAGCCCGTACGGAGGGACTAGCGGGTTCTATGAGCAGTTCTTC. Translation gives CASSPYGGTSGFYEQFF. Full variable domain (outside the CDR3, taken from reference TRBV9 and TRBJ2-1): DSGVTQTPKHLITATGQRVTLRCSPRSGDLSVYWYQQSLDQGLQFLIQYYNGEERAKGNILERFSAQQFPDLHSELNLSSLELGDSALYFCASSPYGGTSGFYEQFFGPGTRLTVL.

J is TRBJ2-5 and V is TRBV11-2; TRBD2 matches at 12 bases. V lost 5 bases, J lost 5 bases, and 9 bases stayed unmatched. This CDR3 region has 16 residues. Per germline, CDR1 SGHAT and CDR2 FQNNGV. The CDR3 loop reads CASSPRWLAGGETQYF. In nucleotides, the CDR3 is TGTGCCAGCAGCCCCCGTTGGCTAGCGGGGGGGGAGACCCAGTACTTC.

The rearrangement uses TRBV15 and TRBJ2-3; D is perhaps TRBD2 (6 bases). The V gene lost 4 bases and the J gene lost 10 bases, with 18 bases spanning the gap. Germline CDR1 is LNHNV and CDR2 is YYDKDF (reference sequence). The length of the CDR3 is 14 residues. DNA for the CDR3: TGTGCCACCAGCAACGCCATGGGGGGAAGGTCGCAGTATTTT. This translates into CATSNAMGGRSQYF. The full variable domain, in which reference TRBV15 and TRBJ2-3 provide the parts outside the CDR3, is DAMVIQNPRYQVTQFGKPVTLSCSQTLNHNVMYWYQQKSSQAPKLLFHYYDKDFNNEADTPDNFQSRRPNTSFCFLDIRSPGLGDTAMYLCATSNAMGGRSQYFGPGTRLTVL.

This chain connects TRBV11-2 to TRBJ2-1; 11 nucleotides align to TRBD2. The trim removed 5 bases at V and 6 bases at J, leaving 9 bases unmatched. The germline V gene has CDR1 SGHAT and CDR2 FQNNGV. The CDR3 covers 16 residues. The CDR3 nucleotides are TGTGCCAGCAGCCCAGAACTAGCGGGAGTAGGCAATGAGCAGTTCTTC. Its translation: CASSPELAGVGNEQFF.

The rearrangement links TRBV28 to TRBJ2-5; possibly TRBD2 for D (5 bases). Trimming cost V 6 bases and J 5 bases, with 13 bases left between them. This CDR3 is 13 amino acids long. CDR1 and CDR2 (germline): MDHEN, SYDVKM. CDR3 loop: CASRTSLSETQYF. CDR3 in DNA: TGTGCCAGCAGAACTAGTTTATCCGAGACCCAGTACTTC.

The gene calls are TRBV27 and TRBJ1-1; D ambiguous. The V gene's germline CDR1 is MNHEY and CDR2 SMNVEV (reference sequence). Trimming removed 0 bases from V and 4 bases from J, with 6 bases in between. This CDR3 comprises 13 residues. Here the CDR3 DNA reads TGTGCCAGCAGTTTATCCTACGCCACTGAAGCTTTCTTT. Protein: CASSLSYATEAFF.

This chain connects TRBV7-2 to TRBJ2-3, with 7 bases fitting TRBD2. The length of the CDR3 is 15 residues. Germline V CDR1 and CDR2: SGHTA, FQGNSA. With V trimmed by 3 bases and J by 2 bases, 5 bases remained unmatched. CDR3 in DNA: TGTGCCAGCAGCTTGGCTAGCGGTAACACAGATACGCAGTATTTT. Its translation: CASSLASGNTDTQYF.

J is TRBJ1-6 and V is TRBV19; 9 bases line up with TRBD1. The CDR3 is 15 amino acids. V dropped 8 bases and J dropped 10; count of bases not matched to a gene: 12. The germline CDR1 and CDR2 sequences are LNHDA and SQIVND (reference sequence). This chain's CDR3 is CASHPGTGLRSPLHF. In DNA form, the CDR3 reads TGTGCCAGTCACCCAGGGACAGGGCTTCGATCACCCCTCCACTTT.

The chain is built from TRBV24-1 and TRBJ2-1; 7 bases are a match to TRBD2. Per germline, CDR1 KGHDR and CDR2 SFDVKD. The CDR3 sequence is 15 residues long. Unmatched junction bases numbered 7, after V lost 5 bases and J lost 4 bases. DNA of the CDR3: TGTGCCACCAGTGCAGCTAGCGGAGCTTACAATGAGCAGTTCTTC. Translating gives CATSAASGAYNEQFF.

This chain joins TRBV7-8 and TRBJ1-1; D might be TRBD1 (5 bases). The CDR3 length is 15 residues. Germline loops: CDR1 SGHVS, CDR2 FQNEAQ. V was clipped by 5 bases and J by 2 bases, with 15 bases between them. The CDR3 spells CASSPANGHNTEAFF. The DNA of the CDR3 is TGTGCCAGCAGCCCCGCTAATGGACATAACACTGAAGCTTTCTTT.

This clone has only one observation. This chain connects TRBV12-5 to TRBJ1-2; weak D call: TRBD1 (5 bases). This CDR3 is built from 15 residues. V gave up 6 bases and J gave up 4 bases, with 18 bases separating them. Germline CDR1 LGHNT, CDR2 FRNRAP. CDR3 in amino acids: CASGSAGDLSYGYTF. In DNA form, the CDR3 reads TGTGCTAGTGGGTCGGCGGGGGATTTGAGCTATGGCTACACCTTC.

This rearrangement joins TRBV4-1 to TRBJ2-1; 14 bases are shared with TRBD2. J was trimmed by 4 bases and V by 4 bases; bases with no gene match: 15. The CDR3 consists of 20 residues. Germline values: CDR1 MGHRA, CDR2 YSYEKL. The chain's CDR3 is CASSLTGLAGGVGAYNEQFF. The DNA of the CDR3 is TGCGCCAGCAGCCTTACCGGACTAGCGGGAGGAGTAGGCGCTTACAATGAGCAGTTCTTC.

V is TRBV5-1 and J is TRBJ2-7; D gene uncertain. CDR1 is SGHRS and CDR2 is YFSETQ in the germline V gene. Trimming took off 2 bases at V and 5 bases at J, with 20 bases between the two ends. The CDR3 has 16 residues. The CDR3: CASSFLFEEGPHEQYF. The CDR3 DNA sequence: TGCGCCAGCAGCTTCCTCTTTGAGGAAGGTCCCCACGAGCAGTACTTC.

The V gene is TRBV23-1, the J gene TRBJ2-3; 7 positions match TRBD1. TRBV23-1 is given ORF status, its function remaining uncertain. V lost 0 bases to trimming and J lost 0 bases; unmatched junction nucleotides: 9. This CDR3 comprises 18 residues. In nucleotides, the CDR3 is TGCGCCAGCAGTCAATCGATACACAGGGGCCCTAGCACAGATACGCAGTATTTT. The encoded protein is CASSQSIHRGPSTDTQYF.

The chain has TRBV18 and TRBJ2-2; D is uncertain. CDR1 and CDR2 (germline): KGHSH, LQKENI. The CDR3 spans 13 residues. The V gene lost 5 bases and the J gene lost 3 bases, with 7 bases spanning the gap. This CDR3 reads CASSALDTGELFF. The CDR3 region has the DNA TGTGCCAGCTCAGCATTAGACACCGGGGAGCTGTTTTTT.

The gene calls are TRBV4-3 and TRBJ1-2; tentative D call: TRBD1 (6 bases). There are 16 residues in the CDR3. CDR1 is LGHNA, CDR2 YSLEER, per germline. V lost 4 bases, J lost 0 bases, and 15 bases lay in between. The chain's CDR3 is CASSPWDTIPNYGYTF. The CDR3 DNA reads TGCGCCAGCAGCCCTTGGGACACCATCCCTAACTATGGCTACACCTTC.

This clone occurred once. The V and J genes are TRBV6-5 and TRBJ2-1; TRBD1 aligns across 8 bases. CDR1 MNHEY and CDR2 SVGAGI come from the germline V gene. J gave up 4 bases and V 6 bases, and 8 bases lay outside the gene matches. There are 15 residues in the CDR3. The CDR3 DNA is TGTGCCAGCAGCTTAAGCCGGACAGGGTACAATGAGCAGTTCTTC. Protein: CASSLSRTGYNEQFF.

The chain is built from TRBV9 and TRBJ2-2; TRBD1 agrees at 7 bases. The germline CDR1 and CDR2 sequences are SGDLS and YYNGEE. V shed 3 bases and J 1 base; nucleotides not matched to a gene: 3. This CDR3 region has 15 residues. This chain's CDR3 is CASSATGRNTGELFF. CDR3 nucleotides: TGTGCCAGCAGCGCGACAGGGAGGAACACCGGGGAGCTGTTTTTT.

The chain is built from TRBV9 and TRBJ1-4, with a possible D match to TRBD1 (5 bases). Germline CDR1 and CDR2: SGDLS and YYNGEE. Trimming left V 4 bases short and J 7 bases short, with 14 bases between. This CDR3 is 14 amino acids long. CDR3 nucleotide sequence: TGTGCCAGCAGCCTCAGTGGGAGGGGTGAAAAACTGTTTTTT. It specifies CASSLSGRGEKLFF.

V is TRBV10-3 and J is TRBJ1-5, with D perhaps TRBD1 (6 bases). From germline, CDR1 is ENHRY and CDR2 SYGVKD. Deletions cut 0 bases from V and 3 bases from J, with 12 bases between. The CDR3 has 16 residues. In DNA, the CDR3 is TGTGCCATCAGTGAGTCCGGGGACAACTACAATCAGCCCCAGCATTTT. Residues: CAISESGDNYNQPQHF.

The rearrangement links TRBV3-1 (or the pseudogene TRBV3-2) to TRBJ2-2; 9 positions match TRBD2. Germline trimming cut 1 base from V and 5 bases from J; bases unmatched to any gene: 8. This CDR3 is built from 17 residues. Germline assignment: CDR1 LGHDT and CDR2 YNNKEL (reference sequence). The CDR3 bases are TGTGCCAGCAGCCAAGGTGGCGGGAGGGCCTTGACCGGGGAGCTGTTTTTT. Its translation: CASSQGGGRALTGELFF.

This clone came up once. This sequence joins TRBV23-1 and TRBJ1-1; D is ambiguous. TRBV23-1 is identified as an open reading frame with a role that is uncertain. This CDR3 comprises 14 residues. Trimming removed 4 bases at V and 1 base at J, with 10 bases between. CDR3 DNA: TGCGCCAGCAGTCCTGGGAGGGCGAACACTGAAGCTTTCTTT. Its translation: CASSPGRANTEAFF.

The chain recombines TRBV30 with TRBJ2-2; 10 bases line up with TRBD1. V lost 3 bases and J lost 5; bases outside the gene matches: 6. Per germline, CDR1 GTSNPN and CDR2 SVGIG (reference sequence). This CDR3 region has 15 residues. The CDR3: CAWSRRTGGTGELFF. CDR3 DNA sequence: TGTGCCTGGAGCCGTCGGACAGGGGGGACCGGGGAGCTGTTTTTT.

The chain combines TRBV5-1 with TRBJ2-1; tentative D call: TRBD2 (7 bases). The CDR3 loop spans 17 amino acids. The V end was cut by 0 bases, the J end by 5 bases, with 18 bases between. Germline CDR1 reads SGHRS; CDR2 reads YFSETQ. The CDR3 reads CASSLAYVGGPHNEQFF. CDR3 nucleotide sequence: TGCGCCAGCAGCTTGGCTTACGTGGGGGGGCCACACAATGAGCAGTTCTTC.